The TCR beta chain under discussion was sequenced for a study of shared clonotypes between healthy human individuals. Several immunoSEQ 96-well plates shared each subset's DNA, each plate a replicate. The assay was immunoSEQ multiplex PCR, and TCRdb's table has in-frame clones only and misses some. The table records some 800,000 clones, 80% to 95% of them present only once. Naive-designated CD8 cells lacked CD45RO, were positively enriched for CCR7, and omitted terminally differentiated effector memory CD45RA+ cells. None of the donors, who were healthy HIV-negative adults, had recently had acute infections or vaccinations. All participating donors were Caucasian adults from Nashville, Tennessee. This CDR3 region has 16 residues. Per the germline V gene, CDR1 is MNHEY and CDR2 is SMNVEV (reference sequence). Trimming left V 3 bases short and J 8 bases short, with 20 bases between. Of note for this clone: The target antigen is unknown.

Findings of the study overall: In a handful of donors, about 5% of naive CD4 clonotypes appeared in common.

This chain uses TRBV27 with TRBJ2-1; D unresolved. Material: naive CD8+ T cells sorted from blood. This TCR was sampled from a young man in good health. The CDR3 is CASSFSSFSPPDEQFF. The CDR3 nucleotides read TGTGCCAGCAGTTTTAGCTCTTTTTCCCCCCCCGATGAGCAGTTCTTC.